These T cell receptor beta chains were read from a single sample in a study of post-analysis software for immune sequencing data. TCRdb re-called the PCR reads through MiXCR, storing one row per CDR3 protein. The sample yields about 540,000 distinct CDR3 sequences, approximately 34% seen once. The sequenced sample was blood. These receptors were collected from a girl under 18 with multiple sclerosis. The CDR3 runs from the conserved cysteine through the conserved F or W. Fields, in order: clone size, J gene, V gene, D gene, CDR3 protein, CDR3 DNA. The D gene is left open where the match is weak. Not all rows give a size; the values are once, few, many and, for expanded clones, a class.

>-|TRBJ2-3|TRBV6-5|TRBD2
CASSWTSGGENTQYF
TGTGCCAGCAGCTGGACTAGCGGGGGGGAGAATACGCAGTATTTT
>-|TRBJ2-1|TRBV7-8|-
CASSLVWQGNEQFF
TGTGCCAGCAGCTTAGTTTGGCAGGGAAATGAGCAGTTCTTC
>-|TRBJ1-1|TRBV3-1|-
CASSQGVQLAFF
TGTGCCAGCAGCCAAGGCGTCCAATTAGCTTTCTTT
>few|TRBJ2-5|TRBV6-6|-
CASSFTDGFVLQETQYF
TGTGCCAGCAGTTTCACGGACGGTTTCGTCCTACAAGAGACCCAGTACTTC
>-|TRBJ2-3|TRBV7-2|-
CASSQVSYTRYF
TGTGCCAGCAGCCAAGTCTCCTATACGCGGTATTTT
>few|TRBJ2-1|TRBV6-2/TRBV6-3|-
CASSYGTFGEQFF
TGTGCCAGCAGTTACGGGACGTTCGGGGAGCAGTTCTTC
>few|TRBJ2-3|TRBV11-2|TRBD2
CASSIIAGGLADTQYF
TGTGCCAGCAGCATTATAGCGGGGGGACTCGCAGATACGCAGTATTTT
>-|TRBJ2-1|TRBV7-2|TRBD1
CASSLGQGVYNEQFF
TGTGCCAGCAGTCTTGGACAGGGGGTTTACAATGAGCAGTTCTTC
>few|TRBJ2-5|TRBV21-1|-
CASSKGQPGRLQETQYF
TGTGCCAGCAGCAAAGGCCAGCCCGGTCGACTACAAGAGACCCAGTACTTC
>few|TRBJ2-7|TRBV2|TRBD1
CASSEVGGTGEQYF
TGTGCCAGCAGTGAAGTAGGGGGCACCGGGGAGCAGTACTTC
>few|TRBJ1-1|TRBV5-6|-
CASSVEQGWNTEAFF
TGTGCCAGCAGCGTCGAACAGGGTTGGAACACTGAAGCTTTCTTT
>-|TRBJ1-5|TRBV20-1|-
CSASLQGLSNQPQHF
TGCAGTGCTAGTCTCCAGGGGCTAAGCAATCAGCCCCAGCATTTT
>-|TRBJ2-7|TRBV12-3/TRBV12-4|TRBD2
CASSLLGGGSYEQYF
TGTGCCAGCAGTTTACTCGGGGGGGGCTCCTACGAGCAGTACTTC
>few|TRBJ1-2|TRBV7-2|-
CASSLDLRGYGYTF
TGTGCCAGCAGCTTAGATCTTCGTGGCTATGGCTACACCTTC
>-|TRBJ1-2|TRBV3-1|TRBD1
CASSNRQGTSGGYTF
TGTGCCAGCAGCAACCGACAGGGGACCTCCGGTGGCTACACCTTC
>-|TRBJ1-1|TRBV7-3|-
CASSLQKMNTEAFF
TGTGCCAGCAGCTTACAGAAGATGAACACTGAAGCTTTCTTT
>-|TRBJ2-7|TRBV29-1|-
CSASRQSRGEQYF
TGCAGCGCCTCCCGACAGTCTAGAGGGGAGCAGTACTTC
>-|TRBJ2-5|TRBV13|TRBD2
CASSFSGGSQETQYF
TGTGCCAGCAGCTTTAGCGGGGGGTCACAAGAGACCCAGTACTTC
>few|TRBJ2-1|TRBV27|-
CASTTGSTYNEQFF
TGTGCCAGCACCACAGGGTCCACTTACAATGAGCAGTTCTTC
>few|TRBJ2-5|TRBV7-8|-
CASSLGAPGTQYF
TGTGCCAGCAGTTTAGGGGCTCCGGGGACCCAGTACTTC
>few|TRBJ2-1|TRBV5-5|TRBD2
CASSLRTSQPGEQFF
TGTGCCAGCAGCCTGAGGACTAGCCAACCCGGGGAGCAGTTCTTC
>-|TRBJ2-5|TRBV7-9|TRBD1
CASSLAETGFSSETQYF
TGTGCCAGCAGCTTAGCGGAGACAGGGTTTTCCTCCGAGACCCAGTACTTC
>-|TRBJ1-2|TRBV10-3|-
CAISESENYGYTF
TGTGCCATCAGTGAGTCGGAAAACTATGGCTACACCTTC
>few|TRBJ2-5|TRBV29-1|-
CSAAAGDYQETQYF
TGCAGCGCGGCGGCAGGAGACTACCAAGAGACCCAGTACTTC
>once|TRBJ1-5|TRBV18|TRBD1
CASSPRGQGGSNQPQHF
TGTGCCAGCTCACCACGGGGACAGGGGGGTAGCAATCAGCCCCAGCATTTT
>-|TRBJ2-3|TRBV15|TRBD1
CATSRPDRGRSDTQYF
TGTGCCACCAGCAGACCCGACAGGGGGCGATCAGATACGCAGTATTTT
>-|TRBJ2-7|TRBV20-1|-
CSARVAGNSYEQYF
TGCAGTGCTAGAGTGGCAGGGAACTCCTACGAGCAGTACTTC
>-|TRBJ1-1|TRBV20-1|TRBD1
CSALTGGASPGAFF
TGCAGTGCCTTAACAGGGGGCGCGAGTCCCGGGGCTTTCTTT
>-|TRBJ1-5|TRBV12-3/TRBV12-4|-
CASTEGGNRGKQPQHF
TGTGCCAGCACCGAAGGGGGGAATCGTGGCAAACAGCCCCAGCATTTT
>once|TRBJ1-1|TRBV15|TRBD1
CATSSSDRSEAFF
TGTGCCACCAGCAGCTCGGACAGGTCTGAAGCTTTCTTT
>-|TRBJ2-1|TRBV12-3/TRBV12-4|-
CASSLVQVSYNEQFF
TGTGCCAGCAGTTTAGTCCAGGTCTCCTACAATGAGCAGTTCTTC
>many|TRBJ2-7|TRBV6-6|-
CASSARFNEQYF
TGTGCCAGCAGTGCCAGGTTTAACGAGCAGTACTTC
>-|TRBJ2-1|TRBV19|TRBD2
CASSILGRGGLNEQFF
TGTGCCAGTAGTATCCTGGGGCGGGGGGGCCTAAATGAGCAGTTCTTC
>-|TRBJ2-3|TRBV12-3/TRBV12-4|-
CASSADTDTQYF
TGTGCCAGCAGTGCCGACACAGATACGCAGTATTTT
>-|TRBJ2-1|TRBV7-8|-
CASSLQGSSYNGQFF
TGTGCCAGCAGCTTACAGGGGAGCTCCTACAATGGGCAGTTCTTC
>-|TRBJ2-1|TRBV4-2|-
CASSRGSQLGNEQFF
TGTGCCAGCAGCCGAGGTTCCCAGCTTGGCAATGAGCAGTTCTTC
>many|TRBJ2-7|TRBV4-2|-
CASSQDLGYRSEQYF
TGTGCCAGCAGCCAAGATCTTGGCTACCGATCCGAGCAGTACTTC
>-|TRBJ1-1|TRBV5-1|-
CASSLERGGYTEAFF
TGCGCCAGCAGCTTGGAAAGGGGAGGGTACACTGAAGCTTTCTTT
>once|TRBJ1-1|TRBV5-1|-
CASSLGGATEAFF
TGCGCCAGCAGCTTGGGAGGGGCCACTGAAGCTTTCTTT
>few|TRBJ2-1|TRBV10-2|-
CASSESPGANNEQFF
TGCGCCAGCAGTGAGTCGCCGGGGGCTAACAATGAGCAGTTCTTC
>-|TRBJ1-2|TRBV19|-
CASRSENYGYTF
TGTGCCAGTAGATCAGAGAACTATGGCTACACCTTC
>few|TRBJ1-6|TRBV20-1|-
CSARRGENSLLHF
TGCAGTGCTAGACGGGGGGAAAATTCACTCCTCCACTTT
>many|TRBJ2-3|TRBV7-2|-
CASSSNRDTQYF
TGTGCCAGCAGCTCCAACCGGGATACGCAGTATTTT
>few|TRBJ2-6|TRBV20-1|-
CSASQGGAGANVLTF
TGCAGTGCTAGTCAGGGAGGCGCTGGGGCCAACGTCCTGACTTTC
>few|TRBJ2-5|TRBV10-3|TRBD2
CAISESSGGFQETQYF
TGTGCCATCAGTGAGTCTAGCGGGGGGTTCCAAGAGACCCAGTACTTC
>few|TRBJ2-5|TRBV7-6|TRBD1
CASSHRQGPQETQYF
TGTGCCAGCAGCCACCGACAGGGGCCACAAGAGACCCAGTACTTC
>few|TRBJ2-5|TRBV5-1|-
CASSLVSGDSTQYF
TGCGCCAGCAGCTTGGTGTCAGGGGATTCAACCCAGTACTTC
>few|TRBJ1-6|TRBV6-6|-
CASSYRQDSPLHF
TGTGCCAGCAGTTACCGGCAGGATTCACCCCTCCACTTT
>-|TRBJ1-1|TRBV4-2|TRBD1
CASSLTVGQGKTEAFF
TGTGCCAGCAGCCTCACGGTCGGACAGGGTAAAACTGAAGCTTTCTTT
>few|TRBJ2-5|TRBV7-9|TRBD2
CASSPRTSGGMKTQYF
TGTGCCAGCAGCCCTCGGACTAGCGGGGGTATGAAGACCCAGTACTTC
>many|TRBJ2-3|TRBV7-9|TRBD2
CASSLAGGSTDTQYF
TGTGCCAGCAGCCTAGCGGGGGGCAGCACAGATACGCAGTATTTT
>-|TRBJ2-1|TRBV2|TRBD1
CASMRQGNNEQFF
TGTGCCAGCATGAGACAGGGGAACAATGAGCAGTTCTTC
>-|TRBJ1-2|TRBV11-2|-
CASSYGTIYGYTF
TGTGCCAGCAGCTACGGGACAATATATGGCTACACCTTC
>-|TRBJ1-2|TRBV25-1|-
CASSSTENYGYTF
TGTGCCAGCAGTTCTACAGAGAACTATGGCTACACCTTC
>-|TRBJ2-7|TRBV3-1|TRBD2
CASSQDRLAGAGSYEQYF
TGTGCCAGCAGCCAAGATAGGCTAGCGGGGGCCGGGTCCTACGAGCAGTACTTC